A selection of T cell receptor beta chains follows, all from one sample in a study of regulatory T cells in long-lasting Graves disease. MiXCR was run by TCRdb on the multiplex PCR reads, yielding one entry per CDR3 protein. The sample comprises about 220,000 distinct CDR3 sequences, 15% to 20% of which are singletons, and 12% rests with the top ten. These same data were also listed under a study on T cells in Graves' hyperthyroidism and ophthalmopathy.

The material was peripheral blood mononuclear cells (PBMCs), obtained at new diagnosis, from a patient treated with antithyroid drugs. The receptors derive from a woman aged 25 to 39 with Graves disease. Each CDR3 is given with its conserved first and last residue. The D gene is left open where the match is weak. For some rows the clone size is stated as once, few or many, or as a class when expanded; others skip it.

d_gene	v_gene	j_gene	abundance	CDR3aa	CDR3nt
TRBD1	TRBV6-4	TRBJ2-3	once	CASSDSAGGGTDTQYF	TGTGCCAGCAGTGACTCGGCAGGGGGCGGAACAGATACGCAGTATTTT
TRBD2	TRBV9	TRBJ2-7	many	CASSLGLADSYEQYF	TGTGCCAGCAGCCTGGGACTAGCAGACTCCTACGAGCAGTACTTC
TRBD1	TRBV28	TRBJ1-2	few	CASSAQQGARGYTF	TGTGCCAGCAGTGCTCAACAGGGGGCGCGTGGCTACACCTTC
-	TRBV6-5	TRBJ2-3	-	CASSYQGGDTQYF	TGTGCCAGCAGTTATCAGGGGGGGGATACGCAGTATTTT
TRBD2	TRBV5-1	TRBJ2-1	many	CASSPRLAGRYEQFF	TGCGCCAGCAGCCCCCGCTTAGCGGGAAGGTATGAGCAGTTCTTC
-	TRBV7-3	TRBJ2-6	-	CASSPGWLSGANVLTF	TGTGCCAGCAGTCCCGGCTGGCTCTCTGGGGCCAACGTCCTGACTTTC
-	TRBV30	TRBJ1-5	-	CAWSVGQNSNQPQHF	TGTGCCTGGAGTGTAGGGCAGAATAGCAATCAGCCCCAGCATTTT
TRBD1	TRBV30	TRBJ1-5	many	CAWSRTGEQPQHF	TGTGCCTGGAGTCGGACAGGGGAACAGCCCCAGCATTTT
TRBD1	TRBV5-1	TRBJ1-6	-	CASSEPGQGSPLHF	TGCGCCAGCAGCGAGCCGGGACAGGGATCACCCCTCCACTTT
TRBD1	TRBV11-2	TRBJ1-3	many	CASSLDLEQGQKGNTIYF	TGTGCCAGCAGCTTAGATCTGGAACAGGGGCAAAAGGGAAACACCATATATTTT
-	TRBV27	TRBJ2-7	-	CASSLSQGGFYEQYF	TGTGCCAGCAGTTTGTCACAGGGAGGATTCTACGAGCAGTACTTC
TRBD1	TRBV20-1	TRBJ2-7	many	CSARDRGQGSYEQYF	TGCAGTGCTAGAGATAGGGGACAGGGGTCCTACGAGCAGTACTTC
-	TRBV2	TRBJ1-1	many	CASSEALIATSGTEAFF	TGTGCCAGCAGTGAAGCGCTGATCGCGACTTCAGGGACTGAAGCTTTCTTT
-	TRBV5-1	TRBJ1-2	many	CASNKDRSNYGYTF	TGCGCCAGCAACAAGGACCGCTCTAACTATGGCTACACCTTC
TRBD1	TRBV20-1	TRBJ1-5	-	CSASRDRDSYSSQPQHF	TGCAGTGCAAGCCGGGACAGGGATTCCTATAGCAGTCAGCCCCAGCATTTT
-	TRBV19	TRBJ1-2	many	CASTNRDGANYGYTF	TGTGCCAGTACAAACAGGGACGGCGCTAACTATGGCTACACCTTC
-	TRBV24-1	TRBJ1-1	many	CATRGKDAEAFF	TGTGCCACCAGGGGGAAAGATGCAGAAGCTTTCTTT
TRBD1	TRBV6-5	TRBJ1-1	many	CASSYAGTGNTEAFF	TGTGCCAGCAGTTACGCCGGGACAGGGAACACTGAAGCTTTCTTT
-	TRBV2	TRBJ1-5	few	CASRGREYQPQHF	TGTGCCAGCAGAGGCAGGGAGTATCAGCCCCAGCATTTT
TRBD1	TRBV16	TRBJ1-2	many	CASSQSSQGHTF	TGTGCCAGCAGCCAATCATCACAGGGGCACACCTTC
-	TRBV6-2/TRBV6-3	TRBJ2-3	few	CASSGNRDADTQYF	TGTGCCAGCAGTGGGAACAGGGACGCAGATACGCAGTATTTT
-	TRBV18	TRBJ2-5	many	CASSSVQETQYF	TGTGCCAGCTCAAGTGTCCAAGAGACCCAGTACTTC
-	TRBV9	TRBJ1-3	few	CASSPGPKGNTIYF	TGTGCCAGCAGCCCCGGGCCAAAGGGAAACACCATATATTTT
-	TRBV18	TRBJ2-4	few	CASSLAERLYF	TGTGCCAGCTCTCTGGCTGAACGGTTGTACTTC
TRBD2	TRBV13	TRBJ2-7	many	CASSSFASSGRGYEQYF	TGTGCCAGCAGCTCCTTCGCCTCTAGCGGGAGAGGGTACGAGCAGTACTTC
-	TRBV11-2	TRBJ2-5	many	CASSIGWVEVLETQYF	TGTGCCAGCAGCATAGGGTGGGTGGAGGTTCTGGAGACCCAGTACTTC
-	TRBV27	TRBJ2-7	many	CASRRGRGTYEQYF	TGTGCCAGCAGGAGGGGACGGGGGACCTACGAGCAGTACTTC
-	TRBV7-9	TRBJ2-7	many	CASSFRDSTPPTQYF	TGTGCCAGCAGCTTTCGGGACTCGACCCCACCCACGCAGTACTTC
-	TRBV5-1	TRBJ1-1	many	CASSQDWEGGAFF	TGCGCCAGCAGCCAAGATTGGGAGGGTGGGGCTTTCTTT
-	TRBV7-6	TRBJ2-6	many	CASSLVSRDSGANVLTF	TGTGCCAGCAGCTTAGTAAGCCGGGACTCTGGGGCCAACGTCCTGACTTTC
TRBD2	TRBV3-1	TRBJ2-1	many	CASSQAIAGARKFF	TGTGCCAGCAGCCAAGCAATAGCGGGCGCGAGGAAGTTCTTC
TRBD1	TRBV28	TRBJ1-2	many	CASSLNRGTGYGYTF	TGTGCCAGCAGCCTAAACAGGGGAACGGGCTATGGCTACACCTTC
-	TRBV28	TRBJ2-7	many	CASMGLYEQYF	TGTGCCAGCATGGGACTCTACGAGCAGTACTTC
-	TRBV4-1	TRBJ1-5	-	CASSDSLNQPQHF	TGCGCCAGCAGCGACAGTCTCAATCAGCCCCAGCATTTT
-	TRBV6-4	TRBJ1-6	many	CASSLSNSPLHF	TGTGCCAGCAGTCTCAGTAATTCACCCCTCCACTTT
TRBD1	TRBV9	TRBJ1-6	many	CASSATGGQSPLHF	TGTGCCAGCAGCGCAACAGGGGGTCAGTCACCCCTCCACTTT
-	TRBV20-1	TRBJ1-5	many	CSARDQGGNQPQHF	TGCAGTGCTAGAGATCAAGGGGGAAATCAGCCCCAGCATTTT
TRBD1	TRBV7-9	TRBJ2-3	many	CASSYRGGLNTDTQYF	TGTGCCAGCAGTTACAGGGGTGGCCTTAACACAGATACGCAGTATTTT
TRBD2	TRBV20-1	TRBJ2-7	-	CSARGGGIGYEQYF	TGCAGTGCTAGGGGCGGGGGGATCGGGTACGAGCAGTACTTC
-	TRBV14	TRBJ2-5	many	CASSQRYQETQYF	TGTGCCAGCAGCCAGCGGTACCAAGAGACCCAGTACTTC
-	TRBV29-1	TRBJ2-3	many	CSVWAVGSDTQYF	TGCAGCGTTTGGGCAGTAGGGTCAGATACGCAGTATTTT
-	TRBV7-2	TRBJ1-4	many	CASSPVVGGMSEKLFF	TGTGCCAGCAGCCCAGTCGTGGGGGGCATGAGTGAAAAACTGTTTTTT
TRBD1	TRBV2	TRBJ1-4	-	CASGRDRGEEKLFF	TGTGCCAGCGGCCGGGACAGGGGGGAAGAAAAACTGTTTTTT
-	TRBV6-1	TRBJ1-5	many	CASSEANTWSQPQHF	TGTGCCAGCAGTGAAGCCAACACCTGGAGTCAGCCCCAGCATTTT
TRBD1	TRBV20-1	TRBJ2-5	-	CSAPPGQGALETQYF	TGCAGTGCCCCGCCGGGACAGGGGGCTCTAGAGACCCAGTACTTC